This T cell receptor beta chain emerged from a study of blood T cell repertoires in COVID-19. Looking at the study overall: There were acute and convalescent COVID-19 samples, and they came from the United States, Italy and Spain.

Original processing methods: Amplification with reference gene primers provided the estimates of nucleated cell counts. Method: immunoSEQ multiplex PCR; TCRdb's copy keeps in-frame clones and lacks some. V, J and clone size are those of that table, while D and trimming were read from the DNA. The data hold under 20,000 clones, with 89% observed a single time. There are 15 residues in the CDR3. CDR1 SGHRS and CDR2 YFSETQ come from the germline V gene. Trimming took 0 bases from V and 5 from J; bases not matched to a gene: 1. Sequencing input: peripheral blood. V usage is TRBV5-1 and J usage is TRBJ2-2; 10 positions agree with TRBD2. The TCR was taken from a man aged 55 to 70 with active COVID-19. The DNA of the CDR3 is TGCGCCAGCAGCTTGGCAGCGGGAGGGACCGGGGAGCTGTTTTTT. It yields the protein CASSLAAGGTGELFF.